Each of the 24 T cell receptor beta chains below was sequenced from the same sample in a study of CD8 T cells in ankylosing spondylitis. TCRdb redid the calling of the 5' RACE reads with MiXCR, one entry per CDR3 protein. The table has fewer than 650,000 distinct CDR3 sequences, 9.5% to 15% seen once. Broader study findings: Apparently characteristic of ankylosing spondylitis blood was a TCR beta motif (roughly eight highly homologous variants).

No antigens are known for them. The sequenced material came from blood, either unsorted or a sorted T cell fraction (not recorded which). Source of these receptors: a male donor with ankylosing spondylitis.

The count of this clonotype is one. V gene TRBV11-2 combines with J gene TRBJ1-2; a possible D gene is TRBD1 (5 bases). V lost 4 bases to trimming and J lost 0 bases, with 12 bases between them. The CDR3 extends over 15 amino acids. Per germline, CDR1 SGHAT and CDR2 FQNNGV. CDR3 bases: TGTGCCAGCAGCTCGGTGAGGGGCCCTAACTATGGCTACACCTTC. Amino acids: CASSSVRGPNYGYTF.

This chain joins TRBV7-2 and TRBJ2-5; the match to TRBD1 covers 7 bases. This CDR3 contains 15 residues. The junction had 8 bases not matched to a gene; V was cut back by 5 bases and J by 2 bases. The V gene's germline CDR1 is SGHTA and CDR2 FQGNSA. CDR3 sequence: CASSRQGEPQETQYF. For the CDR3, the DNA is TGTGCCAGCAGCCGGCAGGGGGAGCCACAAGAGACCCAGTACTTC.

V gene TRBV3-1 combines with J gene TRBJ2-5; 9 bases are shared with TRBD1. Germline V gene sequence: CDR1 LGHDT, CDR2 YNNKEL (reference sequence). The ends lost 4 bases at V and 2 bases at J; junction bases unmatched: 5. CDR3 size: 15 residues. The CDR3, as DNA: TGTGCCAGCAGCCCCACGGGACAGGGACAAGAGACCCAGTACTTC. Protein product: CASSPTGQGQETQYF.

This clonotype was detected a few times. The CDR3: CASSARGGRGETQYF. CDR3 sequence (DNA): TGTGCCAGCAGTGCCAGGGGCGGGAGGGGTGAGACCCAGTACTTC. This sequence joins TRBV12-3 or TRBV12-4 and TRBJ2-5, with TRBD2 identical over 9 bases. This CDR3 has 15 residues. V was pared by 5 bases and J by 5 bases, with 9 bases of the junction left unmatched.

This clonotype showed up many times. The V and J genes are TRBV5-1 and TRBJ1-1; D unresolved. CDR1 is SGHRS and CDR2 is YFSETQ in the germline V gene. Trimming stripped 4 bases from V and 2 bases from J, with 6 bases between. CDR3 length: 12 amino acids. CDR3 sequence (DNA): TGCGCCAGCAGCGATCCTAACACTGAAGCTTTCTTT. This gives the protein CASSDPNTEAFF.

The gene calls are TRBV20-1 and TRBJ2-3, with 7 bases identical to TRBD2. Germline V gives CDR1 DFQATT, CDR2 SNEGSKA (reference sequence). CDR3 length: 16 residues. The J segment lost 0 bases and the V segment lost 2 bases, leaving 8 bases of the junction unmatched. As DNA, the CDR3 is TGCAGTGCTAGAAGTAGCGGGTCAGTTAGCACAGATACGCAGTATTTT. Its protein product is CSARSSGSVSTDTQYF.

This clonotype showed up just a few times. This rearrangement joins TRBV27 to TRBJ1-5, with D hard to call. Germline V gene sequence: CDR1 MNHEY, CDR2 SMNVEV (reference sequence). With 0 bases removed from V and 6 bases from J, the gap between germline ends came to 9 bases. This CDR3 has 14 amino acids. The CDR3 sequence is CASSLSRATQPQHF. CDR3 sequence (DNA): TGTGCCAGCAGTTTATCGAGGGCGACTCAGCCCCAGCATTTT.

This clonotype was observed a few times. The CDR3 coding sequence is TGTGCCAGCAGCCAAGACAGGGGGCGCCTCGCCCCTAACTATGGCTACACCTTC. Protein product: CASSQDRGRLAPNYGYTF. The chain couples TRBV3-1 to TRBJ1-2, with TRBD1 matching 8 bases. The CDR3 contains 18 residues. V was pared by 0 bases and J by 0 bases, with 9 bases of the junction left unmatched. The germline V gene encodes CDR1 LGHDT and CDR2 YNNKEL (reference sequence). The full variable domain, its missing parts supplied by reference TRBV3-1 and TRBJ1-2, is DTAVSQTPKYLVTQMGNDKSIKCEQNLGHDTMYWYKQDSKKFLKIMFSYNNKELIINETVPNRFSPKSPDKAHLNLHINSLELGDSAVYFCASSQDRGRLAPNYGYTFGSGTRLTVV.

The chain carries TRBV20-1 and TRBJ2-3; TRBD1 might be the D (7 bases). Germline values: CDR1 DFQATT, CDR2 SNEGSKA (reference sequence). CDR3 size: 12 residues. Trimming left V 5 bases short and J 5 bases short, with 11 bases between. The DNA of the CDR3 is TGCAGTGCTCCCAGGGGGGTAGATACGCAGTATTTT. Protein product: CSAPRGVDTQYF.

This clonotype has a handful of counts. The chain is built from TRBV7-9 and TRBJ1-1, with TRBD1 matching over 7 bases. CDR1 and CDR2 (germline): SEHNR, FQNEAQ (reference sequence). Unmatched junction bases numbered 7, after V lost 4 bases and J lost 5 bases. The CDR3 consists of 14 residues. In nucleotides, the CDR3 is TGTGCCAGCAGCTCGAGACAGGGTCGGACTGAAGCTTTCTTT. Protein product: CASSSRQGRTEAFF. Using reference TRBV7-9 and TRBJ1-1 for the parts outside the CDR3, the full variable domain is DTGVSQNPRHKITKRGQNVTFRCDPISEHNRLYWYRQTLGQGPEFLTYFQNEAQLEKSRLLSDRFSAERPKGSFSTLEIQRTEQGDSAMYLCASSSRQGRTEAFFGQGTRLTVV.

The chain carries TRBV4-2 and TRBJ1-1; no clear D gene. Germline CDR1 is LGHNA and CDR2 is YNFKEQ. V lost 6 bases and J lost 0, with 8 bases in between. The CDR3 runs 13 residues. This chain's CDR3 is CASRATLNTEAFF. The CDR3 DNA reads TGTGCCAGCAGGGCAACACTGAACACTGAAGCTTTCTTT.

This clonotype showed up just a few times. The V call is TRBV3-1, the J call TRBJ1-1; tentative D call: TRBD1 (6 bases). The CDR3 covers 14 residues. V shed 1 base and J shed 8 bases, with 14 bases lying between them. Germline CDR1 is LGHDT and CDR2 is YNNKEL (reference sequence). CDR3 sequence: CASSQGRWTEEAFF. The CDR3 nucleotides are TGTGCCAGCAGCCAAGGTCGCTGGACAGAAGAAGCTTTCTTT.

This clonotype was seen only a few times. The CDR3 DNA reads TGTGCCAGCAGACGACAGGGCACCTACAATGAGCAGTTCTTC. Protein: CASRRQGTYNEQFF. The rearrangement links TRBV11-2 to TRBJ2-1; 7 positions match TRBD1. The CDR3 has 14 residues. Trimming took 6 bases from V and 2 from J; bases not matched to a gene: 4. The germline V gene has CDR1 SGHAT and CDR2 FQNNGV.

The CDR3, as DNA: TGCAGTGCTTCCCCGCCGGAGGCGGGAGAGCTCACAGATACGCAGTATTTT. Translating gives CSASPPEAGELTDTQYF. The chain employs TRBV20-1 and TRBJ2-3, with 7 bases identical to TRBD2. From germline, CDR1 is DFQATT and CDR2 SNEGSKA (reference sequence). This CDR3 contains 17 residues. Germline trimming cut 5 bases from V and 2 bases from J; bases unmatched to any gene: 16.

In this sample, this clonotype turned up a few times. The chain employs TRBV29-1 and TRBJ2-3; TRBD2 matches 8 bases. Germline trimming cut 4 bases from V and 8 bases from J; bases unmatched to any gene: 11. This CDR3 contains 14 residues. Germline CDR1 and CDR2: SQVTM and ANQGSEA. This CDR3 reads CSVVVGLVTGTQYF. CDR3 DNA sequence: TGCAGCGTTGTGGTGGGACTAGTCACCGGTACGCAGTATTTT.

This clonotype was observed a few times. V gene TRBV30 combines with J gene TRBJ1-1; no definite D call. Germline V lookup: CDR1 GTSNPN, CDR2 SVGIG (reference sequence). V was clipped by 4 bases and J by 3 bases, with 12 bases between them. The CDR3 has 13 residues. In DNA, the CDR3 is TGTGCCTGGACCTTGGGTGGTTACACTGAAGCTTTCTTT. Translating it yields CAWTLGGYTEAFF.

This clonotype showed up just a few times. This chain joins TRBV6-1 and TRBJ2-1; possible D gene TRBD2, 7 bases. The V gene's germline CDR1 is MNHNS and CDR2 SASEGT. The CDR3 extends over 17 amino acids. Trimming took 4 bases from V and 7 from J, leaving 23 bases between them. The CDR3 DNA reads TGTGCCAGCAGTGGACGGGGGGCGGGAGTAGGGAAGAATGAGCAGTTCTTC. Protein sequence: CASSGRGAGVGKNEQFF.

In the case of this clonotype: An end of the junction does not agree with germline; a read error may underlie this. V gene TRBV24-1 combines with J gene TRBJ2-2, with 7 bases that match TRBD2. Germline lookup yields CDR1 KGHDR and CDR2 SFDVKD. The CDR3 has 17 residues. The CDR3 here is CTTSDHGLGTLDGELFF. CDR3 nucleotides: TGTACCACCAGTGATCACGGACTAGGCACCCTTGATGGGGAGCTGTTTTTT.

The chain links TRBV27 to TRBJ1-2, with TRBD1 identical over 8 bases. Germline lookup yields CDR1 MNHEY and CDR2 SMNVEV (reference sequence). V lost 6 bases to trimming and J lost 0 bases; unmatched junction nucleotides: 6. The CDR3 has 15 amino acids. The CDR3 DNA sequence: TGTGCCAGCAGCCGACAGGGGTCCTCTAACTATGGCTACACCTTC. It yields the protein CASSRQGSSNYGYTF.

The chain employs TRBV7-9 and TRBJ2-1; 9 bases line up with TRBD2. J lost 6 bases, V lost 5 bases, and 8 bases had no gene match. The CDR3 is 15 residues long. Looked up from germline, CDR1 is SEHNR and CDR2 is FQNEAQ (reference sequence). The chain's CDR3 is CASSPLAGDGNEQFF. In DNA form, the CDR3 reads TGTGCCAGCAGCCCGTTAGCGGGAGATGGCAATGAGCAGTTCTTC.

This clonotype showed up just a few times. Here the CDR3 reads CSARDVASGRPNEQFF. In DNA form, the CDR3 reads TGCAGTGCTAGAGACGTTGCTAGCGGGAGACCTAATGAGCAGTTCTTC. This chain joins TRBV20-1 and TRBJ2-1, with 10 bases aligning to TRBD2. The CDR3 extends over 16 amino acids. V was pared by 0 bases and J by 7 bases, with 9 bases of the junction left unmatched. Germline V gene data show CDR1 as DFQATT and CDR2 as SNEGSKA (reference sequence).

The V and J genes are TRBV29-1 and TRBJ1-3; TRBD1 is a possible D gene (5 bases). Trimming stripped 4 bases from V and 1 base from J, with 14 bases between. The CDR3 runs to 15 residues. CDR1 is SQVTM and CDR2 is ANQGSEA in the germline V gene. The CDR3 sequence: CSVAISGGSGNTIYF. The CDR3 DNA follows: TGCAGCGTTGCAATCAGTGGGGGGTCTGGAAACACCATATATTTT.

The table lists this clonotype with a few counts. This chain uses TRBV5-1 with TRBJ2-3; the match to TRBD1 covers 8 bases. Germline CDR1 is SGHRS and CDR2 is YFSETQ. V lost 2 bases and J lost 2; bases outside the gene matches: 4. This CDR3 region has 15 residues. The CDR3 DNA is TGCGCCAGCAGCTTAATGCAGGGGGCCACAGATACGCAGTATTTT. Translated: CASSLMQGATDTQYF.

The chain recombines TRBV12-3 or TRBV12-4 with TRBJ1-1, with D hard to call. With 3 bases removed from V and 0 bases from J, the gap between germline ends came to 8 bases. The CDR3 is 14 amino acids. CDR3 bases: TGTGCCAGCAGTTTGATAGTAATGAACACTGAAGCTTTCTTT. Protein sequence: CASSLIVMNTEAFF.